The 15 T cell receptor beta chains below all came from one sample that was sequenced in a study of blood T cell repertoires in COVID-19. Repertoires were generated with immunoSEQ multiplex PCR, while TCRdb's copy carries only in-frame clones and drops some. The profile shows over 55,000 clones, over 80% of them singletons. The sample taken for sequencing was peripheral blood. Receptors originate from a man in his forties or fifties with active COVID-19.

The rearrangement uses TRBV7-2 and TRBJ1-6; D call uncertain. V lost 4 bases, J lost 7 bases, and 20 bases lay in between. The germline V gene encodes CDR1 SGHTA and CDR2 FQGNSA. There are 17 residues in the CDR3. The CDR3 nucleotides read TGTGCCAGCAGCTCTACTTCGGGTGCCGGCCAAAATTCACCCCTCCACTTT. This gives the protein CASSSTSGAGQNSPLHF.

The V gene is TRBV7-9, the J gene TRBJ2-2; TRBD1 agrees at 9 bases. Looked up from germline, CDR1 is SEHNR and CDR2 is FQNEAQ (reference sequence). This CDR3 has 16 amino acids. V shed 6 bases and J 6 bases; nucleotides not matched to a gene: 11. CDR3 nucleotide sequence: TGTGCCAGCAGACTTAACCGGGACAGGGAAGCCGGGGAGCTGTTTTTT. Translation gives CASRLNRDREAGELFF.

CDR3 amino acids: CSVGGTEQFF. The CDR3 region has the DNA TGCAGCGTTGGGGGCACGGAGCAGTTCTTC. The chain employs TRBV29-1 and TRBJ2-1, with D possibly TRBD1 on 5 matching bases. V was trimmed by 4 bases and J by 10 bases, leaving 8 bases between them. The CDR3 consists of 10 residues. The V gene's germline CDR1 is SQVTM and CDR2 ANQGSEA.

This clone was seen more than once but under ten times. The chain links TRBV10-2 to TRBJ1-1, with a weak D call TRBD1 (6 bases). The CDR3 extends over 13 amino acids. Germline CDR1 reads WSHSY; CDR2 reads SAAADI. The V end was cut by 6 bases, the J end by 7 bases, with 15 bases between. CDR3 loop: CASRPDGTSEAFF. The CDR3 DNA reads TGCGCCAGCAGACCCGACGGGACAAGTGAAGCTTTCTTT.

This chain links TRBV28 with TRBJ1-5; 7 bases match TRBD1. The CDR3 has 15 amino acids. Unmatched junction bases numbered 8, after V lost 6 bases and J lost 3 bases. The V gene's germline CDR1 is MDHEN and CDR2 SYDVKM. The CDR3 spells CASSQGGRVNQPQHF. CDR3 nucleotide sequence: TGTGCCAGCAGCCAAGGGGGCAGAGTCAATCAGCCCCAGCATTTT.

This chain joins TRBV3-1 (or the pseudogene TRBV3-2) and TRBJ2-3; no firm D call. The length of the CDR3 is 14 residues. V dropped 5 bases and J dropped 3 bases, with 12 bases sitting between them. From germline, CDR1 is LGHDT and CDR2 YNNKEL (reference sequence). The CDR3 nucleotides read TGTGCCAGCAGCTTATCTCACGGGACAGATACGCAGTATTTT. Its protein is CASSLSHGTDTQYF.

This clone was recorded a few times. The germline gene is not matched at one end of the junction; a read error may be the cause. The chain employs TRBV10-2 and TRBJ2-1; 9 bases line up with TRBD2. Germline values: CDR1 WSHSY, CDR2 SAAADI. The CDR3 is made up of 13 amino acids. CDR3 residues: CASSDAGLAPLLF. The CDR3 DNA reads TGCGCCAGCAGTGATGCAGGACTAGCGCCCCTGCTCTTC.

This clone was recorded once. The CDR3 reads CATSERTRETEAFF. For the CDR3, the DNA is TGTGCCACCAGCGAACGAACAAGGGAGACTGAAGCTTTCTTT. The rearrangement uses TRBV15 and TRBJ1-1; D not resolved. From germline, CDR1 is LNHNV and CDR2 YYDKDF (reference sequence). This CDR3 comprises 14 residues. Trimming shortened V by 5 bases and J by 5 bases, and 15 bases separated the two germline ends. The full variable domain, its missing parts supplied by reference TRBV15 and TRBJ1-1, is DAMVIQNPRYQVTQFGKPVTLSCSQTLNHNVMYWYQQKSSQAPKLLFHYYDKDFNNEADTPDNFQSRRPNTSFCFLDIRSPGLGDTAMYLCATSERTRETEAFFGQGTRLTVV.

V usage is TRBV6-1 and J usage is TRBJ1-4, with D possibly TRBD1 on 5 matching bases. The CDR3 length is 16 residues. Germline loops: CDR1 MNHNS, CDR2 SASEGT. V shed 0 bases and J shed 7 bases, with 15 bases lying between them. CDR3 amino acids: CASSEAVRAGGEKLFF. The CDR3 DNA reads TGTGCCAGCAGTGAAGCGGTTAGGGCCGGGGGTGAAAAACTGTTTTTT.

This chain links TRBV6-5 with TRBJ2-7, with TRBD1 identical over 7 bases. Trimming at V came to 5 bases and at J to 8 bases, leaving 12 bases not matched to a gene. CDR1 is MNHEY, CDR2 SVGAGI, per germline. The CDR3 runs to 14 residues. CDR3 in amino acids: CASSPEGGIAKQYF. Here the CDR3 DNA reads TGTGCCAGCAGTCCCGAAGGGGGCATTGCCAAGCAGTACTTC.

The chain joins TRBV5-1 to TRBJ2-3; tentative D call: TRBD1 (6 bases). V was pared by 5 bases and J by 1 base, with 8 bases between. The CDR3 length is 13 residues. Germline V gene sequence: CDR1 SGHRS, CDR2 YFSETQ. CDR3 bases: TGCGCCAGCAGGCCAGGGGGCACAGATACGCAGTATTTT. Translating gives CASRPGGTDTQYF. The entire variable domain, with the rest obtained from reference TRBV5-1 and TRBJ2-3, is as follows: KAGVTQTPRYLIKTRGQQVTLSCSPISGHRSVSWYQQTPGQGLQFLFEYFSETQRNKGNFPGRFSGRQFSNSRSEMNVSTLELGDSALYLCASRPGGTDTQYFGPGTRLTVL.

The V call is TRBV6-2 or TRBV6-3, the J call TRBJ2-1; the D gene is possibly TRBD2 (6 bases). Germline assignment: CDR1 MNHEY and CDR2 SVGEGT. The V and J ends lost 5 bases and 0 bases respectively, with 11 bases between them. This CDR3 contains 15 residues. The DNA of the CDR3 is TGTGCCAGCAGTCTTGCTAGCGACTCCTACAATGAGCAGTTCTTC. Translating it yields CASSLASDSYNEQFF.

The rearrangement links TRBV11-3 to TRBJ2-5, with D possibly matching TRBD2 (7 bases). CDR1 and CDR2 (germline): SGHNT, YENEEA. The CDR3 is 16 amino acids. The V and J ends lost 5 bases and 5 bases respectively, with 21 bases between them. The CDR3 DNA reads TGTGCCAGCAGCAAAAGGGGGGGCAGTTTATCGGAGACCCAGTACTTC. This translates into CASSKRGGSLSETQYF.

This chain uses TRBV14 with TRBJ1-4; D remains ambiguous. Trimming left V 1 base short and J 3 bases short, with 9 bases between. Per the germline V gene, CDR1 is SGHDN and CDR2 is FVKESK. The CDR3 runs 15 residues. CDR3 sequence reads: CASSQVGGPNEKLFF. The CDR3 DNA reads as TGTGCCAGCAGCCAAGTAGGAGGTCCTAATGAAAAACTGTTTTTT.

The J gene is TRBJ2-1, the V gene TRBV27; 11 bases align to TRBD2. The CDR3 contains 19 residues. J was trimmed by 4 bases and V by 3 bases; bases with no gene match: 14. Germline CDR1 and CDR2: MNHEY and SMNVEV (reference sequence). The CDR3 DNA is TGTGCCAGCAGTTTGCCCAGAAGTAGCGGGAGGGCCCCGTACAATGAGCAGTTCTTC. Its protein is CASSLPRSSGRAPYNEQFF.